Listed here are 30 T cell receptor beta chains from one sample, sequenced in a study of technical replicates of blood from a handful of donors. Libraries were prepared by immunoSEQ multiplex PCR; TCRdb keeps only in-frame clonotypes and omits some of them. The table lists 90,000 to 100,000 clones, almost 97% of them singletons. The sequenced sample was T cells isolated from PBMCs. The receptors were sampled from a human donor in good health.

The chain has TRBV7-2 and TRBJ2-2, with 7 bases identical to TRBD2. V was pared by 4 bases and J by 1 base, with 0 bases of the junction left unmatched. The CDR3 has 14 amino acids. The germline V gene encodes CDR1 SGHTA and CDR2 FQGNSA. CDR3 in amino acids: CASSWGGNTGELFF. The CDR3 DNA reads TGTGCCAGCAGCTGGGGGGGGAACACCGGGGAGCTGTTTTTT.

The chain combines TRBV5-1 with TRBJ1-5, with a weak D call TRBD1 (5 bases). CDR1 SGHRS and CDR2 YFSETQ come from the germline V gene. This CDR3 is built from 13 residues. Trimming cost V 1 base and J 9 bases, with 11 bases left between them. CDR3 in amino acids: CASSLTSTGPQHF. The CDR3 coding sequence is TGCGCCAGCAGCTTGACCTCCACAGGGCCCCAGCATTTT.

The rearrangement uses TRBV25-1 and TRBJ1-2, with 7 bases that match TRBD1. With 7 bases clipped from V and 0 bases from J, the junction kept 8 bases outside the gene matches. Germline assignment: CDR1 MGHDK and CDR2 SYGVNS. The CDR3 covers 15 residues. The CDR3 loop is CASTPGTAPNYGYTF. The CDR3 coding sequence is TGTGCCAGCACCCCCGGGACAGCCCCTAACTATGGCTACACCTTC.

This clone has just one count. The chain carries TRBV19 and TRBJ2-7; D might be TRBD1 (6 bases). Germline V gene sequence: CDR1 LNHDA, CDR2 SQIVND (reference sequence). CDR3 length: 14 amino acids. The germline V and J ends were trimmed by 0 bases and 4 bases, with 10 bases remaining between them. This CDR3 is CASSIEAGVYEQYF. In DNA form, the CDR3 reads TGTGCCAGTAGTATAGAGGCAGGGGTTTACGAGCAGTACTTC.

V and J are TRBV5-4 and TRBJ2-7, with 10 bases fitting TRBD1. Germline CDR1 reads SGHNT; CDR2 reads YYREEE (reference sequence). Trimming removed 4 bases from V and 4 bases from J; junction bases left unmatched: 5. The CDR3 is made up of 14 amino acids. The CDR3 loop is CASSPRQGAYEQYF. CDR3 in DNA: TGTGCCAGCAGCCCAAGACAGGGGGCATACGAGCAGTACTTC.

The chain is built from TRBV5-5 and TRBJ2-7; D might be TRBD1 (5 bases). The CDR3 covers 12 residues. Trimming took off 4 bases at V and 4 bases at J, with 9 bases between the two ends. In germline, CDR1 is SGHKS, CDR2 YYEKEE (reference sequence). The CDR3 DNA sequence: TGTGCCAGCAGCGGGGCAGGTTACGAGCAGTACTTC. Its protein product is CASSGAGYEQYF.

The V gene is TRBV6-5, the J gene TRBJ1-2; no clear D. The germline CDR1 and CDR2 sequences are MNHEY and SVGAGI. V was pared by 5 bases and J by 7 bases, with 8 bases between. The CDR3 is 11 amino acids. The CDR3 here is CASSTLFGYTF. CDR3 nucleotide sequence: TGTGCCAGCAGTACTCTCTTTGGCTACACCTTC.

The rearrangement uses TRBV4-1 and TRBJ2-7; TRBD2 aligns across 14 bases. Germline V gene sequence: CDR1 MGHRA, CDR2 YSYEKL. V lost 2 bases, J lost 7 bases, and 4 bases stayed unmatched. This CDR3 comprises 15 residues. The CDR3 DNA sequence: TGCGCCAGCAGCCAATTGGGACTAGCGGGAGATGAGCAGTACTTC. Protein product: CASSQLGLAGDEQYF.

Of note for this clone: Within the sample, other DNA sequences also encode this same CDR3. V and J are TRBV30 and TRBJ2-7; D is ambiguous. CDR1 is GTSNPN and CDR2 is SVGIG in the germline V gene (reference sequence). The CDR3 has 11 amino acids. V lost 4 bases and J lost 2, with 6 bases in between. This CDR3 is CAWTSAYEQYF. The DNA for the CDR3 is TGTGCCTGGACCTCAGCCTACGAGCAGTACTTC.

The chain is built from TRBV25-1 and TRBJ2-5; 11 bases match TRBD2. CDR3 size: 18 residues. Per the germline V gene, CDR1 is MGHDK and CDR2 is SYGVNS. With V trimmed by 0 bases and J by 4 bases, 10 bases remained unmatched. The CDR3, as DNA: TGTGCCAGCAGTGAATACTTCTATTTAGCGGGAGGGCCAGAGACCCAGTACTTC. It yields the protein CASSEYFYLAGGPETQYF.

In regard to this clone: The junction departs from the called germline gene at one end, perhaps through a read error. This rearrangement joins TRBV2 to TRBJ2-3; 9 bases match TRBD1. CDR3 size: 14 residues. CDR1 and CDR2 from the germline V gene are SNHLY and FYNNEI. The CDR3 coding sequence is TGTGCCAACAGTGCTGGGACAGGGATCGATACGCAGTATTTT. The encoded protein is CANSAGTGIDTQYF.

The chain joins TRBV19 to TRBJ1-1, with a tentative D call TRBD1 (5 bases). In germline, CDR1 is LNHDA, CDR2 SQIVND (reference sequence). Trimming removed 6 bases from V and 7 bases from J, with 15 bases in between. This CDR3 is built from 13 residues. Here the CDR3 reads CASSKGLELEAFF. The CDR3 coding sequence is TGTGCCAGTAGCAAGGGGTTAGAGCTTGAAGCTTTCTTT.

The V gene is TRBV4-3, the J gene TRBJ2-1; no definite D call. The CDR3 spans 16 residues. Trimming shortened V by 2 bases and J by 0 bases, and 11 bases separated the two germline ends. CDR1 LGHNA and CDR2 YSLEER come from the germline V gene. CDR3 coding DNA: TGCGCCAGCAGCCAAAGTGACCGGAGCTCCTACAATGAGCAGTTCTTC. Translation: CASSQSDRSSYNEQFF.

The chain joins TRBV9 to TRBJ2-2; 9 nucleotides align to TRBD1. There are 17 residues in the CDR3. Trimming cost V 4 bases and J 0 bases; bases outside gene matches: 7. Germline CDR1 reads SGDLS; CDR2 reads YYNGEE. In DNA form, the CDR3 reads TGTGCCAGCAGCCCGAGGAGGACAGGGGCGAACACCGGGGAGCTGTTTTTT. Its translation is CASSPRRTGANTGELFF.

This chain connects TRBV18 to TRBJ2-7, with TRBD2 matching over 7 bases. In germline, CDR1 is KGHSH, CDR2 LQKENI. The length of the CDR3 is 16 residues. J gave up 5 bases and V 3 bases, and 13 bases lay outside the gene matches. CDR3 bases: TGTGCCAGCTCACCCCCTCCACCCGGACTAGTTAACGAGCAGTACTTC. This translates into CASSPPPPGLVNEQYF.

The rearrangement links TRBV27 to TRBJ2-6; tentative D call: TRBD1 (6 bases). The CDR3 is made up of 17 amino acids. V dropped 7 bases and J dropped 0 bases, with 16 bases sitting between them. CDR1 MNHEY and CDR2 SMNVEV come from the germline V gene (reference sequence). The CDR3 spells CASTRVRQVSGANVLTF. The CDR3, as DNA: TGTGCCAGCACGCGAGTAAGACAGGTCTCTGGGGCCAACGTCCTGACTTTC.

V is TRBV11-1 and J is TRBJ2-3; perhaps TRBD1 as D (6 bases). The V and J ends lost 5 bases and 4 bases respectively, with 13 bases between them. CDR1 is SGHAT and CDR2 is FQDESV in the germline V gene (reference sequence). The length of the CDR3 is 14 residues. The DNA for the CDR3 is TGTGCCAGCAGCCCCAGGGGTCGGTCAGATACGCAGTATTTT. Its protein is CASSPRGRSDTQYF. The full variable domain, completed using reference TRBV11-1 and TRBJ2-3, is EAEVAQSPRYKITEKSQAVAFWCDPISGHATLYWYRQILGQGPELLVQFQDESVVDDSQLPKDRFSAERLKGVDSTLKIQPAELGDSAMYLCASSPRGRSDTQYFGPGTRLTVL.

This clone occurred once. The chain couples TRBV11-2 to TRBJ2-7; 8 bases agree with TRBD1. CDR1 is SGHAT, CDR2 FQNNGV, per germline. Trimming cost V 5 bases and J 0 bases; bases outside gene matches: 6. The CDR3 spans 15 residues. The DNA of the CDR3 is TGTGCCAGCAGCCCGACAGGGGCAAGCTCCTACGAGCAGTACTTC. It yields the protein CASSPTGASSYEQYF.

As DNA, the CDR3 is TGTGCCATCAGTGAGTTTGTAGACTCTGGAAACACCATATATTTT. Residues: CAISEFVDSGNTIYF. The genes are TRBV10-3 and TRBJ1-3; D ambiguous. Trimming removed 1 base from V and 0 bases from J, with 7 bases in between. The CDR3 has 15 amino acids. CDR1 and CDR2 (germline): ENHRY, SYGVKD.

This chain joins TRBV7-2 and TRBJ1-5, with TRBD1 identical over 7 bases. V was clipped by 2 bases and J by 2 bases; unmatched bases: 0. This CDR3 contains 14 residues. Germline V gene sequence: CDR1 SGHTA, CDR2 FQGNSA. The CDR3 region is CASSLTGGNQPQHF. In DNA form, the CDR3 reads TGTGCCAGCAGCTTAACAGGGGGCAATCAGCCCCAGCATTTT.

V and J are TRBV6-4 and TRBJ2-3, with 9 positions matching TRBD1. Germline-derived CDR1 and CDR2 are MRHNA and SNTAGT. The CDR3 covers 16 residues. V was clipped by 6 bases and J by 5 bases; unmatched bases: 12. CDR3 in amino acids: CASSATGGAWVDTQYF. In nucleotides, the CDR3 is TGTGCCAGCAGCGCTACAGGGGGCGCGTGGGTAGATACGCAGTATTTT.

The V and J genes are TRBV6-5 and TRBJ1-1; D is undetermined. The germline V and J ends were trimmed by 6 bases and 1 base, with 6 bases remaining between them. Germline V gene lookup returns CDR1 MNHEY and CDR2 SVGAGI. This CDR3 region has 12 residues. The CDR3 DNA sequence: TGTGCCAGCAGGCGGGGGAACACTGAAGCTTTCTTT. The encoded protein is CASRRGNTEAFF.

This rearrangement joins TRBV7-9 to TRBJ2-4, with 11 bases identical to TRBD2. The CDR3 extends over 16 amino acids. Germline V gene lookup returns CDR1 SEHNR and CDR2 FQNEAQ (reference sequence). Germline trimming cut 6 bases from V and 8 bases from J; bases unmatched to any gene: 12. CDR3 sequence (DNA): TGTGCCAGCAGTCATTTAGCGGGAGGGCCTAGAGACATTCAGTACTTC. It translates to CASSHLAGGPRDIQYF.

This sequence joins TRBV4-3 and TRBJ1-2; perhaps TRBD1 as D (5 bases). The length of the CDR3 is 15 residues. V lost 4 bases to trimming and J lost 2 bases, with 14 bases between them. CDR1 and CDR2 from the germline V gene are LGHNA and YSLEER. CDR3 loop: CASSRSDRTNYGYTF. The CDR3 DNA sequence: TGCGCCAGCAGCCGGAGTGACAGAACCAACTATGGCTACACCTTC.

The J gene is TRBJ2-6, the V gene TRBV4-3; possibly TRBD2 for D (5 bases). Trimming removed 0 bases at V and 0 bases at J, with 18 bases between. The germline V gene has CDR1 LGHNA and CDR2 YSLEER. The CDR3 totals 20 residues. This CDR3 is CASSQEAPARTLSGANVLTF. The CDR3 region has the DNA TGCGCCAGCAGCCAAGAAGCCCCTGCTAGGACTCTCTCTGGGGCCAACGTCCTGACTTTC.

V gene TRBV14 combines with J gene TRBJ2-1; 10 positions match TRBD2. J gave up 4 bases and V 0 bases, and 9 bases lay outside the gene matches. Germline CDR1 is SGHDN and CDR2 is FVKESK. The CDR3 covers 18 residues. CDR3 amino acids: CASSQDVPGTSDYNEQFF. CDR3 DNA sequence: TGTGCCAGCAGCCAAGATGTCCCCGGGACTAGCGATTACAATGAGCAGTTCTTC.

The rearrangement links TRBV5-1 to TRBJ2-2; tentatively, D is TRBD1 (6 bases). The CDR3 loop spans 13 amino acids. V lost 4 bases and J 5 bases, leaving 9 bases between the germline ends. CDR1 and CDR2 from the germline V gene are SGHRS and YFSETQ. The CDR3 nucleotides are TGCGCCAGCAGCACTACAGGGACCGGGGAGCTGTTTTTT. This translates into CASSTTGTGELFF.

This chain uses TRBV29-1 with TRBJ1-1, with TRBD1 as a possible D gene (5 bases). The CDR3 has 14 amino acids. The V end was cut by 4 bases, the J end by 8 bases, with 20 bases between. Germline loops: CDR1 SQVTM, CDR2 ANQGSEA. For the CDR3, the DNA is TGCAGCGTTGCGCCGGGACTGAACTGGGAGGAAGCTTTCTTT. Translation gives CSVAPGLNWEEAFF.

The chain is built from TRBV27 and TRBJ1-1, with D maybe TRBD1 (5 bases). Germline V CDR1 and CDR2: MNHEY, SMNVEV (reference sequence). This CDR3 comprises 14 residues. Trimming took off 2 bases at V and 4 bases at J, with 11 bases between the two ends. The DNA for the CDR3 is TGTGCCAGCAGTTTAAGCAGGGCTGGCACTGAAGCTTTCTTT. Encoded protein: CASSLSRAGTEAFF.

The chain is built from TRBV7-9 and TRBJ2-1; D uncertain. The ends were cut back, 2 bases at V and 4 bases at J, with 3 bases in the middle. Germline lookup yields CDR1 SEHNR and CDR2 FQNEAQ (reference sequence). This CDR3 is 12 amino acids long. This CDR3 is CASSLLYNEQFF. DNA for the CDR3: TGTGCCAGCAGCTTACTGTACAATGAGCAGTTCTTC.